This is a list of T cell receptor beta chains from one sample in a study of cytomegalovirus exposure and HLA in healthy donors. Generated by immunoSEQ multiplex PCR, the TCRdb table keeps only in-frame clones and is missing some. The table records about 250,000 clones, around nine tenths of them present only once. Sequencing used PBMCs. The source of these receptors is a man aged 18 to 30 in good health and CMV-seronegative. The CDR3 runs from the conserved cysteine through the conserved F or W. A D gene is named only where the DNA matches it firmly. A row's size may be missing; if present it is once, few, many or a size class.

j_gene: TRBJ1-6
v_gene: TRBV5-4
d_gene: NA
abundance: NA
CDR3aa: CASRPATGGQHSPLHF
CDR3nt: TGTGCCAGCAGACCCGCTACTGGCGGACAACATTCACCCCTCCACTTT

j_gene: TRBJ2-2
v_gene: TRBV7-2
d_gene: TRBD2
abundance: NA
CDR3aa: CASSVLAGGSTGELFF
CDR3nt: TGTGCCAGCAGCGTCCTAGCGGGAGGGAGCACCGGGGAGCTGTTTTTT

j_gene: TRBJ1-5
v_gene: TRBV10-2
d_gene: TRBD1
abundance: NA
CDR3aa: CASSGGWNQPQHF
CDR3nt: TGCGCCAGTTCAGGGGGCTGGAATCAGCCCCAGCATTTT

j_gene: TRBJ2-3
v_gene: TRBV9
d_gene: TRBD1
abundance: NA
CDR3aa: CASSVTGVGGTDTQYF
CDR3nt: TGTGCCAGCAGCGTGACAGGGGTAGGGGGCACAGATACGCAGTATTTT

j_gene: TRBJ1-4
v_gene: TRBV9
d_gene: TRBD1
abundance: NA
CDR3aa: CASSVATGTGSYEKLFF
CDR3nt: TGTGCCAGCAGCGTAGCTACGGGGACAGGAAGTTATGAAAAACTGTTTTTT

j_gene: TRBJ2-3
v_gene: TRBV19
d_gene: NA
abundance: NA
CDR3aa: CASSKRLPSTDTQYF
CDR3nt: TGTGCCAGTAGTAAACGACTACCTAGCACAGATACGCAGTATTTT

j_gene: TRBJ2-1
v_gene: TRBV6-1
d_gene: NA
abundance: NA
CDR3aa: CASSEPTSVAANEQFF
CDR3nt: TGTGCCAGCAGTGAGCCCACGTCCGTCGCGGCGAATGAGCAGTTCTTC

j_gene: TRBJ2-2
v_gene: TRBV28
d_gene: TRBD2
abundance: few
CDR3aa: CASGPSGSTGELFF
CDR3nt: TGTGCCAGCGGACCTAGCGGATCCACCGGGGAGCTGTTTTTT

j_gene: TRBJ1-1
v_gene: TRBV29-1
d_gene: NA
abundance: NA
CDR3aa: CSVRDSGTEAFF
CDR3nt: TGCAGCGTTCGGGACTCGGGGACTGAAGCTTTCTTT

j_gene: TRBJ2-3
v_gene: TRBV18
d_gene: NA
abundance: NA
CDR3aa: CASSSYGGAPDTQYF
CDR3nt: TGTGCCAGCTCATCATACGGGGGTGCACCAGATACGCAGTATTTT

j_gene: TRBJ1-4
v_gene: TRBV2
d_gene: TRBD1
abundance: NA
CDR3aa: CASSRGGENEKLFF
CDR3nt: TGTGCCAGCAGTCGAGGGGGCGAGAATGAAAAACTGTTTTTT

j_gene: TRBJ1-3
v_gene: TRBV5-7
d_gene: TRBD1
abundance: NA
CDR3aa: CASSYETGGHGNTIYF
CDR3nt: TGTGCCAGCAGTTACGAGACAGGGGGCCATGGAAACACCATATATTTT

j_gene: TRBJ2-2
v_gene: TRBV10-3
d_gene: TRBD1
abundance: NA
CDR3aa: CAIRGTGRLYTGELFF
CDR3nt: TGTGCCATCAGGGGGACAGGGCGTCTTTACACCGGGGAGCTGTTTTTT

j_gene: TRBJ1-1
v_gene: TRBV15
d_gene: NA
abundance: once
CDR3aa: CATSREAANTEAFF
CDR3nt: TGTGCCACCAGCAGAGAAGCGGCGAACACTGAAGCTTTCTTT

j_gene: TRBJ2-5
v_gene: TRBV5-1
d_gene: NA
abundance: NA
CDR3aa: CASSWGAGGQETQYF
CDR3nt: TGCGCCAGCAGCTGGGGAGCAGGTGGTCAAGAGACCCAGTACTTC

j_gene: TRBJ2-1
v_gene: TRBV19
d_gene: TRBD2
abundance: NA
CDR3aa: CASTRDYASEQFF
CDR3nt: TGTGCCAGTACTCGGGACTATGCTAGTGAGCAGTTCTTC

j_gene: TRBJ2-1
v_gene: TRBV6-5
d_gene: NA
abundance: NA
CDR3aa: CASSVTGVTYNEQFF
CDR3nt: TGTGCCAGCAGCGTGACGGGTGTGACCTACAATGAGCAGTTCTTC

j_gene: TRBJ2-7
v_gene: TRBV4-3
d_gene: TRBD1
abundance: NA
CDR3aa: CASSQDPTNLGTGPGEQYF
CDR3nt: TGCGCCAGCAGCCAAGACCCCACGAACCTCGGGACAGGCCCTGGCGAGCAGTACTTC

j_gene: TRBJ2-2
v_gene: TRBV2
d_gene: TRBD2
abundance: NA
CDR3aa: CASNLAGSTGELFF
CDR3nt: TGTGCCAGCAATCTAGCGGGATCCACCGGGGAGCTGTTTTTT

j_gene: TRBJ2-5
v_gene: TRBV28
d_gene: TRBD1
abundance: NA
CDR3aa: CASITGGQETQYF
CDR3nt: TGTGCCAGCATAACAGGGGGGCAAGAGACCCAGTACTTC

j_gene: TRBJ1-5
v_gene: TRBV6-1
d_gene: NA
abundance: NA
CDR3aa: CASSGGRNQPQHF
CDR3nt: TGTGCCAGCAGCGGTGGTCGCAATCAGCCCCAGCATTTT

j_gene: TRBJ2-4
v_gene: TRBV6-7
d_gene: NA
abundance: NA
CDR3aa: CASSFRLVNIQYF
CDR3nt: TGTGCCAGCAGTTTCCGACTGGTAAACATTCAGTACTTC

j_gene: TRBJ2-2
v_gene: TRBV10-1
d_gene: TRBD1
abundance: once
CDR3aa: CASSRDRLTGELFF
CDR3nt: TGCGCCAGCAGCCGGGACAGGCTAACCGGGGAGCTGTTTTTT

j_gene: TRBJ1-2
v_gene: TRBV6-5
d_gene: TRBD1
abundance: NA
CDR3aa: CASSYRQGSYGYTF
CDR3nt: TGTGCCAGCAGTTACCGACAGGGGAGCTATGGCTACACCTTC

j_gene: TRBJ2-7
v_gene: TRBV9
d_gene: NA
abundance: NA
CDR3aa: CASSPGSEQYF
CDR3nt: TGTGCCAGCAGCCCCGGTTCCGAGCAGTACTTC

j_gene: TRBJ1-4
v_gene: TRBV4-3
d_gene: NA
abundance: NA
CDR3aa: CASSQAREGANEKLFF
CDR3nt: TGCGCCAGCAGCCAAGCCAGGGAGGGGGCTAATGAAAAACTGTTTTTT

j_gene: TRBJ1-5
v_gene: TRBV19
d_gene: TRBD1
abundance: NA
CDR3aa: CASRNREGADQPQHF
CDR3nt: TGTGCCAGTAGAAATCGGGAGGGGGCAGATCAGCCCCAGCATTTT

j_gene: TRBJ2-1
v_gene: TRBV19
d_gene: NA
abundance: NA
CDR3aa: CASSGLRPAEGDEQFF
CDR3nt: TGTGCCAGTAGTGGACTCCGGCCAGCCGAAGGCGATGAGCAGTTCTTC

j_gene: TRBJ2-3
v_gene: TRBV30
d_gene: TRBD2
abundance: NA
CDR3aa: CAWCAGGRHTDTQYF
CDR3nt: TGTGCCTGGTGCGCGGGCGGGAGACACACAGATACGCAGTATTTT

j_gene: TRBJ2-1
v_gene: TRBV4-3
d_gene: TRBD2
abundance: NA
CDR3aa: CASSQVGGTYNEQFF
CDR3nt: TGCGCCAGCAGCCAAGTCGGGGGGACCTACAATGAGCAGTTCTTC

j_gene: TRBJ1-1
v_gene: TRBV4-1
d_gene: TRBD1
abundance: NA
CDR3aa: CASSVDRALDNTEAFF
CDR3nt: TGCGCCAGCAGTGTCGACAGGGCCCTAGATAACACTGAAGCTTTCTTT

j_gene: TRBJ2-5
v_gene: TRBV5-5
d_gene: TRBD1
abundance: NA
CDR3aa: CASDRDSQETQYF
CDR3nt: TGTGCCAGCGATCGGGACAGCCAAGAGACCCAGTACTTC

j_gene: TRBJ1-1
v_gene: TRBV28
d_gene: NA
abundance: NA
CDR3aa: CASPGVTNTEAFF
CDR3nt: TGTGCTTCCCCGGGAGTAACGAACACTGAAGCTTTCTTT

j_gene: TRBJ1-6
v_gene: TRBV5-1
d_gene: NA
abundance: NA
CDR3aa: CASSRGGEAYNSPLHF
CDR3nt: TGCGCCAGCAGCCGGGGGGGAGAAGCCTATAATTCACCCCTCCACTTT

j_gene: TRBJ2-7
v_gene: TRBV7-6
d_gene: NA
abundance: NA
CDR3aa: CASSLARGYEQYF
CDR3nt: TGTGCCAGCAGCTTAGCGCGGGGCTACGAGCAGTACTTC

j_gene: TRBJ2-1
v_gene: TRBV2
d_gene: TRBD2
abundance: NA
CDR3aa: CASSTSAGGPNYNEQFF
CDR3nt: TGTGCCAGCAGTACGTCAGCGGGAGGTCCCAACTACAATGAGCAGTTCTTC